These 17 T cell receptor beta chains share one sample of origin, sequenced in a study of blood T cell repertoires in COVID-19. Profiled with immunoSEQ multiplex PCR; TCRdb holds only in-frame clones, not every one. The sample has about 90,000 clones, around nine tenths seen once. Sequenced: peripheral blood. The receptors derive from a man between 50 and 59 years old with acute or convalescent COVID-19.

The V call is TRBV20-1, the J call TRBJ1-4; D is undetermined. V dropped 3 bases and J dropped 9 bases, with 14 bases sitting between them. Germline V gene lookup returns CDR1 DFQATT and CDR2 SNEGSKA (reference sequence). The CDR3 has 13 residues. The CDR3 DNA follows: TGCAGTGCTAGTCCCTCGGTTTCGAAAAAACTGTTTTTT. Translating it yields CSASPSVSKKLFF.

The chain carries TRBV21-1 and TRBJ1-3. TRBV21-1 is termed a pseudogene. CDR3 length equals 16 residues. The CDR3 reads CSSRAAILFSGNTIYF. DNA of the CDR3: TGTTCTTCGAGGGCGGCGATCTTGTTCTCTGGAAACACCATATATTTT.

The chain links TRBV4-3 to TRBJ2-3; D gene uncertain. Germline V gene sequence: CDR1 LGHNA, CDR2 YSLEER. V was clipped by 3 bases and J by 1 base, with 5 bases between them. This CDR3 is 13 amino acids long. As DNA, the CDR3 is TGCGCCAGCAGCCAGTCGGGCACAGATACGCAGTATTTT. Protein: CASSQSGTDTQYF.

This clone was counted a single time. This rearrangement joins TRBV5-8 to TRBJ2-5; 8 positions match TRBD2. The CDR3 contains 15 residues. With V trimmed by 4 bases and J by 4 bases, 9 bases remained unmatched. Germline V gene sequence: CDR1 SGHTS, CDR2 YDEGEE. CDR3 protein: CASSLGTRERETQYF. As DNA, the CDR3 is TGTGCCAGCAGCCTAGGGACTAGGGAACGAGAGACCCAGTACTTC.

V and J are TRBV13 and TRBJ1-1; TRBD1 agrees at 8 bases. The CDR3 consists of 14 residues. Germline V gene sequence: CDR1 PRHDT, CDR2 FYEKMQ (reference sequence). The trim removed 7 bases at V and 1 base at J, leaving 5 bases unmatched. CDR3 residues: CASTLTGGNTEAFF. The DNA for the CDR3 is TGTGCCAGCACCCTTACAGGGGGGAACACTGAAGCTTTCTTT.

The genes are TRBV11-2 and TRBJ2-7, with D possibly TRBD1 on 6 matching bases. The V end lost 5 bases, the J end lost 3 bases, and 11 bases lay between the germline ends. CDR1 SGHAT and CDR2 FQNNGV come from the germline V gene. CDR3 length: 13 residues. The CDR3 here is CASSKTGLYEQYF. As DNA, the CDR3 is TGTGCCAGCAGCAAGACAGGCCTCTACGAGCAGTACTTC. The full variable domain, completed using reference TRBV11-2 and TRBJ2-7, is EAGVAQSPRYKIIEKRQSVAFWCNPISGHATLYWYQQILGQGPKLLIQFQNNGVVDDSQLPKDRFSAERLKGVDSTLKIQPAKLEDSAVYLCASSKTGLYEQYFGPGTRLTVT.

The CDR3 spells CATSDPTRFGTDTQYF. The CDR3 coding sequence is TGTGCCACCAGTGATCCGACTAGGTTTGGCACAGATACGCAGTATTTT. The V and J genes are TRBV24-1 and TRBJ2-3, with a weak D call TRBD2 (6 bases). The germline gives CDR1 KGHDR, CDR2 SFDVKD. The V gene lost 3 bases and the J gene lost 1 base, with 13 bases spanning the gap. The CDR3 totals 16 residues.

This clone was detected only once. The chain employs TRBV21-1 and TRBJ2-3; the table names TRBD1, a call not compared with the DNA. TRBV21-1 is annotated as a pseudogene. The CDR3 is made up of 16 amino acids. Here the CDR3 reads CASSKGGQKRTDTQYF. CDR3 nucleotides: TGTGCCAGCAGCAAAGGGGGACAGAAGAGGACAGATACGCAGTATTTT.

The chain is built from TRBV7-9 and TRBJ1-6, with 7 bases aligning to TRBD1. Germline-derived CDR1 and CDR2 are SEHNR and FQNEAQ (reference sequence). Losses at the gene ends were 5 bases for V and 9 bases for J; bases not matched to a gene: 10. The CDR3 loop spans 15 amino acids. CDR3 sequence reads: CASSRRQGLVSPLHF. For the CDR3, the DNA is TGTGCCAGCAGCAGACGACAGGGATTGGTTTCACCCCTCCACTTT. The variable domain in full, completed from reference TRBV7-9 and TRBJ1-6, reads DTGVSQNPRHKITKRGQNVTFRCDPISEHNRLYWYRQTLGQGPEFLTYFQNEAQLEKSRLLSDRFSAERPKGSFSTLEIQRTEQGDSAMYLCASSRRQGLVSPLHFGNGTRLTVT.

This clone is a singleton in its sample. V is TRBV12-5 and J is TRBJ2-2; D gene unclear. Germline CDR1 reads LGHNT; CDR2 reads FRNRAP. V lost 1 base, J lost 4 bases, and 10 bases lay in between. The CDR3 spans 15 residues. The CDR3 sequence is CASGLGRPGTGELFF. The CDR3 DNA reads TGTGCTAGTGGTTTGGGACGTCCGGGCACCGGGGAGCTGTTTTTT.

This clone was observed a single time. This sequence joins TRBV5-1 and TRBJ2-1; D is possibly TRBD1 (6 bases). CDR1 SGHRS and CDR2 YFSETQ come from the germline V gene. There are 17 residues in the CDR3. Deletions cut 0 bases from V and 9 bases from J, with 22 bases between. Written as DNA, the CDR3 is TGCGCCAGCAGCTTGGGGGTTCGGCAGGGGATGTCAGGTGAGCAGTTCTTC. Translating gives CASSLGVRQGMSGEQFF.

This rearrangement joins TRBV10-2 to TRBJ2-3; D possibly corresponds to TRBD2 (5 bases). The CDR3 loop spans 15 amino acids. V was trimmed by 6 bases and J by 2 bases, leaving 15 bases between them. The germline V gene encodes CDR1 WSHSY and CDR2 SAAADI. The CDR3: CASRAILVSTDTQYF. For the CDR3, the DNA is TGCGCCAGCAGAGCGATACTAGTCTCCACAGATACGCAGTATTTT.

This chain links TRBV6-6 with TRBJ2-7, with D possibly TRBD1 on 5 matching bases. Germline V gene sequence: CDR1 MNHNY, CDR2 SVGAGI (reference sequence). The CDR3 length is 16 residues. Deletions cut 5 bases from V and 6 bases from J, with 23 bases between. The CDR3 protein is CASSPQDRRLNGEQYF. The CDR3 DNA reads as TGTGCCAGCAGTCCACAGGACCGGAGACTTAATGGCGAGCAGTACTTC.

The rearrangement joins TRBV19 to TRBJ1-2; D may be TRBD1 (6 bases). The germline CDR1 and CDR2 sequences are LNHDA and SQIVND (reference sequence). V was shortened by 3 bases and J by 8 bases, with 13 bases between the two germline ends. This CDR3 comprises 13 residues. CDR3 in amino acids: CASSMAQGWGYTF. In nucleotides, the CDR3 is TGTGCCAGTAGTATGGCACAGGGATGGGGCTACACCTTC.

The rearrangement joins TRBV7-2 to TRBJ2-5; 9 nucleotides match TRBD2. This CDR3 spans 16 amino acids. Looked up from germline, CDR1 is SGHTA and CDR2 is FQGNSA. V lost 3 bases, J lost 0 bases, and 5 bases stayed unmatched. The CDR3 reads CASSFLSGGHQETQYF. The CDR3 coding sequence is TGTGCCAGCAGCTTCCTTAGCGGGGGACACCAAGAGACCCAGTACTTC.

The CDR3 loop is CASSLASGLMNEQFF. The CDR3 nucleotides are TGCGCCAGCAGCTTGGCCAGCGGGCTGATGAATGAGCAGTTCTTC. This chain links TRBV5-1 with TRBJ2-1, with D maybe TRBD2 (6 bases). The CDR3 consists of 15 residues. Germline CDR1 SGHRS, CDR2 YFSETQ. Trimming removed 0 bases from V and 7 bases from J, with 14 bases in between.

The V call is TRBV13, the J call TRBJ2-7, with 9 bases lining up with TRBD1. The CDR3 consists of 14 residues. The ends lost 5 bases at V and 2 bases at J; junction bases unmatched: 4. The germline V gene encodes CDR1 PRHDT and CDR2 FYEKMQ (reference sequence). The CDR3 DNA sequence: TGTGCCAGCAGCGCCCGGACAGGGGCCTACGAGCAGTACTTC. Protein product: CASSARTGAYEQYF.